The clone carrying this T cell receptor beta chain was counted only a few times. Its antigen is as yet unknown. The data derive from a study of T cells after yellow fever vaccination. For the study at large: Fractions of limited cellularity were prepared by means of SMART-Seq v4 Ultra Low Input.

Overall study results and limits: The secondary response peaked faster, at day 5 versus 15, but was weaker. After the booster, approximately 95% of CD4 and more than 85% of CD8 primary-response clones were re-detected.

A universal primer site and UMIs were added as TCR cDNA was made by 5'RACE template switching. In TCRdb, the 5' RACE reads were re-called with MiXCR into one record per CDR3 protein. The sample includes about 370,000 distinct CDR3 sequences, 11% of them seen just once. Sequenced material: PBMCs, taken on the day of the first yellow fever vaccination. The sequence was obtained from a man younger than 35 who received the YFV17D yellow fever vaccine.

The CDR3 sequence is CASSQENRMMQYF. CDR3 bases: TGCGCCAGCAGCCAAGAAAACAGGATGATGCAGTATTTT. The gene calls are TRBV4-3 and TRBJ2-3, with a weak D call TRBD1 (5 bases). Germline V lookup: CDR1 LGHNA, CDR2 YSLEER. Trimming took 0 bases from V and 11 from J, leaving 12 bases between them. This CDR3 is 13 amino acids long.